This T cell receptor beta chain was observed in a study of T cells in Graves' hyperthyroidism and ophthalmopathy. General study points: In blood, most of the thyroid clonotypes expanded above 0.001 were also present. Ophthalmopathy prediction by the model preceded onset by a median about 6 months.

As to this clonotype: Its specificity is not known. Germline is not matched at one junction end, which may reflect a read error.

The CDR3 covers 13 residues. CDR1 SSHAT and CDR2 FNYEAQ come from the germline V gene (reference sequence). Ophthalmopathy patients had Clinical Activity Score at least 3, NOSPECS grade at least 4, duration under 3 months. There were TCR beta CDR3 regions amplified from RNA transcripts. First-round RT-PCR of the TCR CDR3 relied on the HTBI primer set. A single record per CDR3 protein comes from TCRdb applying MiXCR to the multiplex PCR reads. The table includes approximately 600,000 distinct CDR3 sequences, less than 25% detected once. The chain is built from TRBV7-7 and TRBJ2-5; a possible D gene is TRBD2 (5 bases). Sample: blood. The source of this sequence is a man under 40 with Graves' ophthalmopathy. This CDR3 is CASSQLGGETQYF. The CDR3 coding sequence is TGTGCTAGCAGCCAACTAGGCGGGGAGACCCAGTACTTC.